This T cell receptor beta chain is from a study of cytomegalovirus exposure and HLA in healthy donors. Findings of the study overall: The dataset shows that most TCR sequences were rare, while some public TCRs occurred in many donors.

Concerning this clone: Its antigen is unknown.

The length of the CDR3 is 15 residues. Germline CDR1 reads LNHDA; CDR2 reads SQIVND (reference sequence). V lost 2 bases and J lost 0, with 8 bases in between. Use of 60 Vbeta and 13 Jbeta primers characterized the PCR. TCRdb's table, derived via immunoSEQ multiplex PCR, lists solely in-frame clones and lacks some. The profile shows some 170,000 clones, 60% to 80% of them singletons. J is TRBJ1-3 and V is TRBV19; no definite D call. Sequenced input: PBMCs. The receptor's source is a man aged 35 to 55 in good health and CMV-seropositive. CDR3 sequence reads: CASSIRTFSGNTIYF. The DNA for the CDR3 is TGTGCCAGTAGTATACGGACTTTCTCTGGAAACACCATATATTTT.